Below, 2 T cell receptor beta chains from the same sample are listed, as sequenced in a study of blood T cell repertoires in COVID-19. The data were produced by immunoSEQ multiplex PCR, yet TCRdb's version contains in-frame clones alone and is incomplete. The table lists 60,000 or so clones, 87% of them singletons. The sample was peripheral blood. Every receptor here comes from a human donor with acute or convalescent COVID-19. The donor label of this sample is uncertain.

The V gene is TRBV19, the J gene TRBJ2-5; 7 nucleotides align to TRBD1. V trimming: 0 bases; J trimming: 4 bases; junction bases outside the gene matches: 5. The CDR3 extends over 15 amino acids. CDR1 LNHDA and CDR2 SQIVND come from the germline V gene (reference sequence). Here the CDR3 reads CASSIDSQGLETQYF. CDR3 bases: TGTGCCAGTAGTATAGATTCACAGGGGCTAGAGACCCAGTACTTC.

J is TRBJ1-2 and V is TRBV27, with 7 bases matching TRBD1. This CDR3 region has 14 residues. Germline trimming cut 6 bases from V and 2 bases from J; bases unmatched to any gene: 6. Germline lookup yields CDR1 MNHEY and CDR2 SMNVEV (reference sequence). The DNA for the CDR3 is TGTGCCAGCAGACGACAGACAGGGAACTATGGCTACACCTTC. Translating it yields CASRRQTGNYGYTF.